This T cell receptor beta chain emerged from a study of blood T cell repertoires in COVID-19. Original data processing: Amplification of reference gene primers provided the estimated nucleated cell counts. The method was immunoSEQ multiplex PCR; TCRdb's version includes in-frame clones alone and lacks a portion of them. V and J calls plus clone size are reproduced from that table; the DNA served to infer D and trimming. The data show 300,000 to 350,000 clones, with 80% to 90% seen just once and about 6% held by the top ten. The receptor's source is a woman in her fifties or sixties with COVID-19, enrolled during active disease. Specimen: peripheral blood.

CDR3 residues: CAWSSGEYSNQPQHF. As DNA, the CDR3 is TGTGCCTGGAGTTCGGGTGAATATAGCAATCAGCCCCAGCATTTT. The gene calls are TRBV30 and TRBJ1-5; D unresolved. V was shortened by 2 bases and J by 0 bases, with 11 bases between the two germline ends. This CDR3 is 15 amino acids long. Germline values: CDR1 GTSNPN, CDR2 SVGIG (reference sequence).